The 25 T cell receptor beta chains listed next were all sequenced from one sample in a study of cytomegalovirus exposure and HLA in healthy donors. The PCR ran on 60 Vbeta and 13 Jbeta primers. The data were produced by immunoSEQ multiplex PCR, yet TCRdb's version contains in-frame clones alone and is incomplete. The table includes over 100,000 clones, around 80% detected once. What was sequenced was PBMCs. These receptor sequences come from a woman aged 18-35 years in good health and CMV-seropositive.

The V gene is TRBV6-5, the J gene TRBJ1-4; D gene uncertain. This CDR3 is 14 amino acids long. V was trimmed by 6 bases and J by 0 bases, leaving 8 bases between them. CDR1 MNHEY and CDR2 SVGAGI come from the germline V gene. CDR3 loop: CASSPRSTNEKLFF. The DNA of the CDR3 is TGTGCCAGCAGCCCCCGTTCAACTAATGAAAAACTGTTTTTT.

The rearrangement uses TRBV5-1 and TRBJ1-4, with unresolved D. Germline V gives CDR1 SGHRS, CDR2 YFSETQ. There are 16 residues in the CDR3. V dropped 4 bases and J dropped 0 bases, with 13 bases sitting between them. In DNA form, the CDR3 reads TGCGCCAGCAGCCTCGGAGTTGACGCAACTAATGAAAAACTGTTTTTT. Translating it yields CASSLGVDATNEKLFF.

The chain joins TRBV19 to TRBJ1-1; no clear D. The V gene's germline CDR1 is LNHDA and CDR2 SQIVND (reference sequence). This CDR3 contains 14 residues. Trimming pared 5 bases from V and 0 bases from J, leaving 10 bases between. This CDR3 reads CASSAAGLNTEAFF. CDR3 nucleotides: TGTGCCAGTAGTGCCGCCGGGTTGAACACTGAAGCTTTCTTT.

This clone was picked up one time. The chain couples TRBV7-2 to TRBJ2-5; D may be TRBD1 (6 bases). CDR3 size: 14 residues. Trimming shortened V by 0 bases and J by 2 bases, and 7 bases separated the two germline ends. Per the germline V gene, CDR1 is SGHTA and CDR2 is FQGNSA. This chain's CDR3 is CASSLAGTQETQYF. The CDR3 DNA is TGTGCCAGCAGCTTAGCCGGGACACAAGAGACCCAGTACTTC.

CDR3 in amino acids: CASSGQGISYNEQFF. CDR3 bases: TGTGCCAGCAGTGGGCAGGGGATCTCCTACAATGAGCAGTTCTTC. The chain links TRBV2 to TRBJ2-1, with a tentative D call TRBD1 (6 bases). V was shortened by 4 bases and J by 0 bases, with 10 bases between the two germline ends. The CDR3 spans 15 residues. CDR1 SNHLY and CDR2 FYNNEI come from the germline V gene.

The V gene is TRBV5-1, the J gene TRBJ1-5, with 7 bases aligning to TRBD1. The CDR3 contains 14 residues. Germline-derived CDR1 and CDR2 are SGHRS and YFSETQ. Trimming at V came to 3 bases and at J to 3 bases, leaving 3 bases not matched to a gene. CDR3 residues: CASSWGTANQPQHF. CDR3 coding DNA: TGCGCCAGCAGCTGGGGGACAGCCAATCAGCCCCAGCATTTT.

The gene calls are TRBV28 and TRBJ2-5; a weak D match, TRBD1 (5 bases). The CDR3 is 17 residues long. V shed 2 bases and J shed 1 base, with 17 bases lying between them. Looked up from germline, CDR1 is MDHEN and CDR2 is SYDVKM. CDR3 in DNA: TGTGCCAGCAGTTTAAGGGGAAAGGGCCCCATCCAAGAGACCCAGTACTTC. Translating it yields CASSLRGKGPIQETQYF.

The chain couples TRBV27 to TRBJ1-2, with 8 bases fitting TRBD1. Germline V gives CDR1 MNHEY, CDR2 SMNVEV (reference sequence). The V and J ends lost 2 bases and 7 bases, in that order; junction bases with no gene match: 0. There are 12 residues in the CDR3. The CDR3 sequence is CASSLTGGGYTF. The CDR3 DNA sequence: TGTGCCAGCAGTTTAACAGGGGGTGGCTACACCTTC.

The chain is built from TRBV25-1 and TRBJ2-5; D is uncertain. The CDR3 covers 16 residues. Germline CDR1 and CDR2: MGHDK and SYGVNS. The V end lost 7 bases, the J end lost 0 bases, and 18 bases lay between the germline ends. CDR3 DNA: TGTGCCAGCACAGGTATAAACGAAAGGAACCAAGAGACCCAGTACTTC. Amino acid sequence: CASTGINERNQETQYF.

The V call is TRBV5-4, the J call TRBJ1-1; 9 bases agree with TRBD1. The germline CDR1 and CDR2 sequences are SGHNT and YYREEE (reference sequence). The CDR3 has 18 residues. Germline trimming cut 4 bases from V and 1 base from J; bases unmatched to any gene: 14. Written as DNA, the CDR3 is TGTGCCAGCAGCCATAGTAGACAGGGGGTTCAAGGGAACACTGAAGCTTTCTTT. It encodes CASSHSRQGVQGNTEAFF.

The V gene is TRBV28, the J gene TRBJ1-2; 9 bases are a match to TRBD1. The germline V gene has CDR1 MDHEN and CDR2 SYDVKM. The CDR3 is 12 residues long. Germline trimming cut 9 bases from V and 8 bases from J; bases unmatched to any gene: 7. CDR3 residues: CARRTGDYGYTF. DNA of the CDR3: TGTGCCAGAAGGACAGGGGATTACGGCTACACCTTC.

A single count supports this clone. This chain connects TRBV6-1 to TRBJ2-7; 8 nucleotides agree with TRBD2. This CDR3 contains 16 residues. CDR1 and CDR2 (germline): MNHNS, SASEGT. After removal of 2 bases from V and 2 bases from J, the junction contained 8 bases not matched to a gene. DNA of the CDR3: TGTGCCAGCAGTGAATACGGACTAGCTGGAACCTACGAGCAGTACTTC. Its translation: CASSEYGLAGTYEQYF.

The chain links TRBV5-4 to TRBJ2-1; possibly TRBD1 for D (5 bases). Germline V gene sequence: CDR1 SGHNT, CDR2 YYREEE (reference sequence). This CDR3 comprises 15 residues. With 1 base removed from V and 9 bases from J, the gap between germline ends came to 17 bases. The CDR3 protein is CASSLRGILGVEQFF. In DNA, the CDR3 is TGTGCCAGCAGCTTGAGGGGAATCCTAGGCGTTGAGCAGTTCTTC.

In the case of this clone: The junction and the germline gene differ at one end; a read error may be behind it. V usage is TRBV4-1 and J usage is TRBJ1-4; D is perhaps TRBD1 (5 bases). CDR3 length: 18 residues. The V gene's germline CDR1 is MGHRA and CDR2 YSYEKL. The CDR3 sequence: CAISPDREEGPTNEKLFF. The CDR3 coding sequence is TGCGCCATCAGCCCCGACAGAGAGGAAGGACCAACTAATGAAAAACTGTTTTTT.

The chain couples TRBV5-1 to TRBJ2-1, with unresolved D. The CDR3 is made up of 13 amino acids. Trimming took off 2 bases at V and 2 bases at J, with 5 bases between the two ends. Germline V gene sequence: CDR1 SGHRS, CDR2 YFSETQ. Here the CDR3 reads CASSLTPYNEQFF. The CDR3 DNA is TGCGCCAGCAGCTTAACTCCCTACAATGAGCAGTTCTTC. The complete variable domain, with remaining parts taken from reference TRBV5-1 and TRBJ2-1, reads KAGVTQTPRYLIKTRGQQVTLSCSPISGHRSVSWYQQTPGQGLQFLFEYFSETQRNKGNFPGRFSGRQFSNSRSEMNVSTLELGDSALYLCASSLTPYNEQFFGPGTRLTVL.

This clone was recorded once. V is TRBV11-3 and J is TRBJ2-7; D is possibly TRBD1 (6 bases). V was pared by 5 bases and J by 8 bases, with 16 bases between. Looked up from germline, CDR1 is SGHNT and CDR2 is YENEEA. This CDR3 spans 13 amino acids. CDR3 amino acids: CASSALWGQKQYF. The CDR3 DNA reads TGTGCCAGCAGCGCGCTGTGGGGACAAAAGCAGTACTTC.

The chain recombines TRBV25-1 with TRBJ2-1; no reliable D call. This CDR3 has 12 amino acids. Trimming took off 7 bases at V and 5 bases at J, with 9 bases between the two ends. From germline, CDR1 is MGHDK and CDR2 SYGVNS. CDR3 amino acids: CASKAINNEQFF. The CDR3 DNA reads TGTGCCAGCAAAGCTATAAACAATGAGCAGTTCTTC.

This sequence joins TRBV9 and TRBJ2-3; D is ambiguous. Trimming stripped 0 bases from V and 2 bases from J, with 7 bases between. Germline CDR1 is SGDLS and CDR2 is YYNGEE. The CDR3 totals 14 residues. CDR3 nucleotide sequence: TGTGCCAGCAGCGTAGACTACCTCACAGATACGCAGTATTTT. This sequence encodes CASSVDYLTDTQYF.

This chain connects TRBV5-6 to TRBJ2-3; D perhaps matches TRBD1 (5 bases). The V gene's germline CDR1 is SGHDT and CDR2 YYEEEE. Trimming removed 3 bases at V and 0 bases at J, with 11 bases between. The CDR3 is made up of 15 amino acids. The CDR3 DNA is TGTGCCAGCAGCTCCCGACAGTCTAGCACAGATACGCAGTATTTT. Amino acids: CASSSRQSSTDTQYF. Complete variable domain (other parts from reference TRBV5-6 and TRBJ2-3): DAGVTQSPTHLIKTRGQQVTLRCSPKSGHDTVSWYQQALGQGPQFIFQYYEEEERQRGNFPDRFSGHQFPNYSSELNVNALLLGDSALYLCASSSRQSSTDTQYFGPGTRLTVL.

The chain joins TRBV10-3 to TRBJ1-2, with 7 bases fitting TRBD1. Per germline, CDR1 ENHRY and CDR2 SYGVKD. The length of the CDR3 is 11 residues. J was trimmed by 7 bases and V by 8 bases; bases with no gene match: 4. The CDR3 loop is CAIGTDGGYTF. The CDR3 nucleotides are TGTGCCATCGGGACAGACGGTGGCTACACCTTC.

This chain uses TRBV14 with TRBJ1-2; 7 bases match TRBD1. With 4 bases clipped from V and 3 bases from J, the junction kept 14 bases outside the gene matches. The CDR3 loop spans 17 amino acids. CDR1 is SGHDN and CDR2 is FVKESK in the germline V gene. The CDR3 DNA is TGTGCCAGCAGCCCGCGGCGGGACAGCTTCTTGTACTATGGCTACACCTTC. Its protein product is CASSPRRDSFLYYGYTF.

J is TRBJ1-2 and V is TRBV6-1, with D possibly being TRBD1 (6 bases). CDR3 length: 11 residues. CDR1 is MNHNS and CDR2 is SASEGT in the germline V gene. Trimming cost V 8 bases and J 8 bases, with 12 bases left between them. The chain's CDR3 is CASFDRIGYTF. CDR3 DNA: TGTGCCAGCTTTGACAGGATCGGCTACACCTTC.

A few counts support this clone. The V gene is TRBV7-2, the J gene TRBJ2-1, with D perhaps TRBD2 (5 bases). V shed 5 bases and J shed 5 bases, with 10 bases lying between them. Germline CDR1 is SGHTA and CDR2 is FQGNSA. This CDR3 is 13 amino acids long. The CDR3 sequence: CASSVSENNEQFF. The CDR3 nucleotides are TGTGCCAGCAGCGTTAGCGAGAACAATGAGCAGTTCTTC.

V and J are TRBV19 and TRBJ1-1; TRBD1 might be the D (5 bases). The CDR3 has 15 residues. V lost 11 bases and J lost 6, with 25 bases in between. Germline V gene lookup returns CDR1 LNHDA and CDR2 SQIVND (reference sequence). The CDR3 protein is CASLGEGLRNPEAFF. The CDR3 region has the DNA TGTGCCTCACTGGGGGAGGGATTGAGAAACCCTGAAGCTTTCTTT.

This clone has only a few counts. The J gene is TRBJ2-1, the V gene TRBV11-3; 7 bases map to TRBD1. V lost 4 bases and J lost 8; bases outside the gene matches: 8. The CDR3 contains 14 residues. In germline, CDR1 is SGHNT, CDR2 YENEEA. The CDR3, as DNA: TGTGCCAGCAGCTCCGTAGACAGGGACCATGAGCAGTTCTTC. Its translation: CASSSVDRDHEQFF.